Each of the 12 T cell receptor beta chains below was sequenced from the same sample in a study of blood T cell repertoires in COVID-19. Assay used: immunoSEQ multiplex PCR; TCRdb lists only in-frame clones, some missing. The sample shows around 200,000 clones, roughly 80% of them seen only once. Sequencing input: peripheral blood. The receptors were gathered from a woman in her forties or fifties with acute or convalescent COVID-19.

DNA for the CDR3: TGTGCCAGCAGAGTAATGGGCCGCCCCACAGATACGCAGTATTTT. Its protein product is CASRVMGRPTDTQYF. V is TRBV28 and J is TRBJ2-3; D call uncertain. CDR3 size: 15 residues. V was trimmed by 6 bases and J by 2 bases, leaving 15 bases between them. Germline V gene lookup returns CDR1 MDHEN and CDR2 SYDVKM. The whole variable domain, filled in from reference TRBV28 and TRBJ2-3, reads DVKVTQSSRYLVKRTGEKVFLECVQDMDHENMFWYRQDPGLGLRLIYFSYDVKMKEKGDIPEGYSVSREKKERFSLILESASTNQTSMYLCASRVMGRPTDTQYFGPGTRLTVL.

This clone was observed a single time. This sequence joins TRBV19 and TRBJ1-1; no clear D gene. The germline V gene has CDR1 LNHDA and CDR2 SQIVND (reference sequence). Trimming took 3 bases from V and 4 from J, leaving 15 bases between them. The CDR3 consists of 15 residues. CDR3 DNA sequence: TGTGCCAGTAGTATCCGCTCGACTCGAGGCACTGAAGCTTTCTTT. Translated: CASSIRSTRGTEAFF. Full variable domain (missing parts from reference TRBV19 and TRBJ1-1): DGGITQSPKYLFRKEGQNVTLSCEQNLNHDAMYWYRQDPGQGLRLIYYSQIVNDFQKGDIAEGYSVSREKKESFPLTVTSAQKNPTAFYLCASSIRSTRGTEAFFGQGTRLTVV.

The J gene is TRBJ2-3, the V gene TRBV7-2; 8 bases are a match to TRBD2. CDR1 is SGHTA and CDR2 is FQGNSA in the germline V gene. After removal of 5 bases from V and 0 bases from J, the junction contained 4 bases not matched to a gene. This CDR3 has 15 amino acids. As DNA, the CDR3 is TGTGCCAGCAGCCCGCGGACTAGCAGCACAGATACGCAGTATTTT. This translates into CASSPRTSSTDTQYF.

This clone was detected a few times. Written as DNA, the CDR3 is TGCGCCAGCAGGGACGGGGGGCCGAATGAAAAACTGTTTTTT. Protein product: CASRDGGPNEKLFF. The rearrangement uses TRBV5-1 and TRBJ1-4; a possible D gene is TRBD1 (6 bases). The CDR3 is 14 residues long. Germline V gives CDR1 SGHRS, CDR2 YFSETQ. V was clipped by 5 bases and J by 5 bases, with 13 bases between them. Together with reference TRBV5-1 and TRBJ1-4, the CDR3 gives the full variable domain: KAGVTQTPRYLIKTRGQQVTLSCSPISGHRSVSWYQQTPGQGLQFLFEYFSETQRNKGNFPGRFSGRQFSNSRSEMNVSTLELGDSALYLCASRDGGPNEKLFFGSGTQLSVL.

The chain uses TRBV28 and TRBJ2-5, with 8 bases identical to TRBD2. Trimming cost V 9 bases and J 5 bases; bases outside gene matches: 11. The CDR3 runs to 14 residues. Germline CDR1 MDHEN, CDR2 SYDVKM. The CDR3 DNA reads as TGTGCCAGTTTGAGCGGGAGAGAGGAGGAGACCCAGTACTTC. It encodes CASLSGREEETQYF.

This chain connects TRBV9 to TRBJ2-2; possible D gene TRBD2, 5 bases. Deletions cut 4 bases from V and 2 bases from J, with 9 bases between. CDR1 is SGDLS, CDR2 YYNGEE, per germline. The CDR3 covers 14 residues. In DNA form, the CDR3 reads TGTGCCAGCAGCATGGACTCCAACACCGGGGAGCTGTTTTTT. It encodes CASSMDSNTGELFF.

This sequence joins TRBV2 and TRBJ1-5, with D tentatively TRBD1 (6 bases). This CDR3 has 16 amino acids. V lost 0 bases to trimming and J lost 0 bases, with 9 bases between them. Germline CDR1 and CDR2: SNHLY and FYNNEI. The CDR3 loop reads CASSEAGGYSNQPQHF. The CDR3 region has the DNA TGTGCCAGCAGTGAAGCAGGGGGATATAGCAATCAGCCCCAGCATTTT. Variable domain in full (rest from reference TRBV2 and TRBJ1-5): EPEVTQTPSHQVTQMGQEVILRCVPISNHLYFYWYRQILGQKVEFLVSFYNNEISEKSEIFDDQFSVERPDGSNFTLKIRSTKLEDSAMYFCASSEAGGYSNQPQHFGDGTRLSIL.

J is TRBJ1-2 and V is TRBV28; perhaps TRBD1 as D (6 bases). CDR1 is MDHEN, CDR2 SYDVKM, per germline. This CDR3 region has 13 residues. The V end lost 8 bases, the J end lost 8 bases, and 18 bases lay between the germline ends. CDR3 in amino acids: CASATGGAGGYTF. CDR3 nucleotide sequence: TGTGCCAGCGCCACGGGGGGGGCGGGCGGCTACACCTTC.

CDR3 protein: CASSTGGGTDTQYF. The CDR3 DNA follows: TGTGCCAGCAGCACAGGGGGTGGAACAGATACGCAGTATTTT. The genes are TRBV28 and TRBJ2-3, with 8 bases fitting TRBD1. CDR3 length equals 14 residues. The V and J ends lost 6 bases and 3 bases, in that order; junction bases with no gene match: 5. Per germline, CDR1 MDHEN and CDR2 SYDVKM.

The CDR3 DNA is TGTGCCAGCAGCTTGGTCCTGACAGGGAGGTTGGAAGCTTTCTTT. As protein: CASSLVLTGRLEAFF. V is TRBV5-5 and J is TRBJ1-1; 7 nucleotides match TRBD1. The junction had 10 bases not matched to a gene; V was cut back by 0 bases and J by 8 bases. Germline-derived CDR1 and CDR2 are SGHKS and YYEKEE (reference sequence). The CDR3 length is 15 residues.

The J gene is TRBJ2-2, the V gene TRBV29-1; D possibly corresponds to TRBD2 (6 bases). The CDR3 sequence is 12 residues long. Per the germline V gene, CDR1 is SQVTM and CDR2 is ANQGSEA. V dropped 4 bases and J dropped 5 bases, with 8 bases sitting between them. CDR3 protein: CSVVGGTGELFF. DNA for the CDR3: TGCAGCGTTGTGGGGGGAACCGGGGAGCTGTTTTTT.

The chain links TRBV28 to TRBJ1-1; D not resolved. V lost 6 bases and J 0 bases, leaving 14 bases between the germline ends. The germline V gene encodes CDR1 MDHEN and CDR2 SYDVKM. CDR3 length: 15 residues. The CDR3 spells CASRFDGAMNTEAFF. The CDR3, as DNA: TGTGCCAGCAGATTTGACGGAGCTATGAACACTGAAGCTTTCTTT.